This T cell receptor beta chain came from a study of cytomegalovirus exposure and HLA in healthy donors. Background on the study: Researchers found that less than 90% of over 350 genotyped donors fell within the Caucasian-associated ancestry cluster. The study, taken as a whole, reports: The study listed 164 cytomegalovirus-associated TCR beta chains. Immune exposure information comprised only CMV serostatus. One cluster of highly shared sequence variants probably arose as a sequencing artifact.

In regard to this clone: Its antigen remains unknown.

CDR3 length equals 14 residues. With 6 bases clipped from V and 4 bases from J, the junction kept 7 bases outside the gene matches. Germline-derived CDR1 and CDR2 are KGHSH and LQKENI. Both 60 Vbeta primers and 13 Jbeta primers went into the PCR. Libraries were prepared by immunoSEQ multiplex PCR; TCRdb keeps only in-frame clonotypes and omits some of them. The repertoire holds around 130,000 clones, around 75% seen once, with around 2% in the top ten. Sequenced material: PBMCs. The V gene is TRBV18, the J gene TRBJ2-7; 9 bases align to TRBD2. The clonotype comes from a man aged 25 to 45 in good health and CMV-seronegative. CDR3 nucleotide sequence: TGTGCCAGCTCCCCTAGCGGGGAGAGGTACGAGCAGTACTTC. It is translated as CASSPSGERYEQYF.